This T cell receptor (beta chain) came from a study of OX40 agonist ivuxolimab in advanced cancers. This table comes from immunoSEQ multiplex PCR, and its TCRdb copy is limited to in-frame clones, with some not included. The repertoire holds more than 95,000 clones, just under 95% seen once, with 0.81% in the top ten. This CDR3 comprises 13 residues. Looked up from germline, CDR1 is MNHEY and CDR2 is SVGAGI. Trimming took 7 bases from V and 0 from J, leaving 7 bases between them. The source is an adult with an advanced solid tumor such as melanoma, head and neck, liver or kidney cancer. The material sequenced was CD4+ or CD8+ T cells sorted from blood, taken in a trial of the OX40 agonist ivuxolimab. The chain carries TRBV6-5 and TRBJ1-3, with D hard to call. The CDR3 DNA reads TGTGCCAGCACTGACATCTCTGGAAACACCATATATTTT. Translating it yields CASTDISGNTIYF.